This is a list of T cell receptor beta chains from one sample in a study of CD8+ T cells in alopecia areata. Some clones are missing from TCRdb's copy, which holds only in-frame ones; the method was immunoSEQ multiplex PCR. The table includes approximately 200,000 clones, 60% to 70% detected once. Sample: CD4+ T cells sorted from blood, taken at week 4, from a patient treated with tofacitinib. All receptors derive from a human donor with alopecia areata. CDR3s leave out the opening cysteine and the closing phenylalanine or tryptophan. The D gene is left open where the match is weak.

TRBV25-1,TRBD1,TRBJ2-4,ASSSLGGSGKNIQY
TRBV5-6,TRBD2,TRBJ2-1,ASSLFLLTGGYNEQF
TRBV7-9,-,TRBJ2-5,ASSLQGPPRELETQY
TRBV30,-,TRBJ2-7,AWSASGYEQY
TRBV5-1,-,TRBJ1-1,ASSWRGAEGEAF
TRBV29-1,-,TRBJ2-7,SVGGLSYEQY
TRBV5-1,-,TRBJ1-4,ASSFRDPATNEKLF
TRBV28,TRBD1,TRBJ2-4,ASSTDRGNIQY
TRBV6-9,-,TRBJ2-3,ASSQKDTQY
TRBV30,TRBD2,TRBJ2-3,AWRLAGSTDTQY
TRBV4-1,-,TRBJ2-5,ASSRAAQETQY
TRBV30,-,TRBJ1-6,AWSVGQGGSPLH
TRBV5-1,-,TRBJ2-3,ASSLAHPTQY
TRBV4-2,-,TRBJ1-2,ASSQDRSRADYGYT
TRBV30,-,TRBJ1-1,AWSESGLNTEAF
TRBV5-4,-,TRBJ2-2,ASSPALNRVGELF
TRBV30,-,TRBJ1-4,AWTRLGTFDEKLF
TRBV7-2,-,TRBJ2-1,ASSQNDRHQF
TRBV5-6,-,TRBJ1-5,ASSLALTGRNQPQH
TRBV9,-,TRBJ1-1,ASSVGPKGGGTEAF
TRBV29-1,-,TRBJ1-6,SVTDGGNSPLH
TRBV30,-,TRBJ1-2,AWSRRDYGYT
TRBV30,-,TRBJ2-7,AWSVRAPYEQY
TRBV27,TRBD1,TRBJ1-6,ASSQTDRGNSPLH
TRBV28,TRBD1,TRBJ1-1,ASSTNRGLGRSAAF
TRBV5-8,-,TRBJ2-5,ASSLKSIESQY
TRBV30,-,TRBJ1-1,AWSLGALNTEAF
TRBV6-5,-,TRBJ2-1,ASSTYRSSYNEQF
TRBV29-1,TRBD2,TRBJ2-1,SVILAGGRREQF
TRBV30,-,TRBJ1-1,AWNSQGDTEAF
TRBV5-5,TRBD1,TRBJ2-5,ASSARTGRGETQY
TRBV14,-,TRBJ2-2,ASRLAVNTGELF
TRBV4-2,TRBD1,TRBJ1-4,ASSQDGTGNEKLF
TRBV6-1,-,TRBJ1-1,ASSSLKAPRTEAF
TRBV7-2,-,TRBJ2-7,ASSPVNYEQY
TRBV20-1,-,TRBJ2-3,SAHQDRTQY
TRBV5-1,TRBD2,TRBJ2-3,ASSLAGEADTQY
TRBV27,TRBD2,TRBJ2-3,ASSETSGSYTDTQY
TRBV6-5,TRBD2,TRBJ2-3,ASRRGAEDTQY
TRBV7-9,TRBD2,TRBJ2-5,ASSWGLAGSQETQY
TRBV5-4,-,TRBJ2-1,ASSSTGDSYNEQF
TRBV9,-,TRBJ2-1,ASSVVSSGYNEQF
TRBV19,-,TRBJ2-1,ASSTTRIGNEQF
TRBV29-1,-,TRBJ2-1,SVEDLVTQYNEQF
TRBV4-1,TRBD1,TRBJ1-6,ASSQPRDRDNSPLH
TRBV20-1,-,TRBJ1-2,SASPEGYT
TRBV4-1,TRBD1,TRBJ1-3,ASSRDSFSGNTIY
TRBV9,TRBD1,TRBJ1-6,ASSAGQSQVNSPLH
TRBV5-1,-,TRBJ1-1,ASSWGLNTEAF
TRBV29-1,TRBD1,TRBJ2-5,SVEGGQGRNWETQY